A selection of T cell receptor beta chains follows, all from one sample in a study of blood T cell repertoires in COVID-19. Clones were sequenced by immunoSEQ multiplex PCR, and TCRdb holds only the in-frame ones, with some missing. The sample records 200,000 to 300,000 clones, around nine tenths being singletons. The sample taken for sequencing was peripheral blood. Receptors were obtained from a woman aged 70-85 years with active or convalescent COVID-19. Each CDR3 is given with its conserved first and last residue. Each record gives: J gene, D gene, V gene, clone size, CDR3 protein, CDR3 DNA. The D gene is left open where the match is weak. Clone size appears in some rows only: once, few, many, or a class for an expanded clone.

TRBJ1-5 | . | TRBV6-5 | . | CASSYGGGYQPQHF | TGTGCCAGCAGTTACGGGGGGGGTTATCAGCCCCAGCATTTT
TRBJ2-3 | . | TRBV7-3 | . | CASKTGPTSDTQYF | TGTGCCAGCAAGACAGGCCCCACGTCTGATACGCAGTATTTT
TRBJ1-5 | TRBD1 | TRBV6-5 | . | CASSPRQGYQPQHF | TGTGCCAGCAGCCCCCGACAGGGGTATCAGCCCCAGCATTTT
TRBJ2-7 | . | TRBV28 | few | CASSPNSYEQYF | TGTGCCAGCAGCCCAAACTCCTACGAGCAGTACTTC
TRBJ2-3 | . | TRBV9 | . | CASSARSWGRADTQYF | TGTGCCAGCAGCGCCCGGAGTTGGGGGCGGGCAGATACGCAGTATTTT
TRBJ2-7 | TRBD2 | TRBV7-2 | . | CASSPTSATYEQYF | TGTGCCAGCAGCCCGACTAGCGCAACCTACGAGCAGTACTTC
TRBJ1-2 | . | TRBV24-1 | . | CATSDSGGVHGYTF | TGTGCCACCAGTGATTCGGGAGGAGTGCATGGCTACACCTTC
TRBJ2-5 | . | TRBV6-5 | . | CASSQGLMGTQYF | TGTGCCAGCAGTCAGGGACTGATGGGGACCCAGTACTTC
TRBJ2-7 | . | TRBV7-2 | . | CASSLVPGITTYEQYF | TGTGCCAGCAGCTTAGTACCAGGGATAACGACCTACGAGCAGTACTTC
TRBJ1-1 | . | TRBV5-1 | . | CASKPETERTEAFF | TGCGCCAGCAAACCCGAGACAGAGAGGACTGAAGCTTTCTTT
TRBJ2-3 | . | TRBV6-2/TRBV6-3 | . | CASSSGNTQYF | TGTGCCAGCAGTTCGGGAAATACGCAGTATTTT
TRBJ1-5 | . | TRBV6-2/TRBV6-3 | . | CASSFMQIQPQHF | TGTGCCAGCAGCTTCATGCAGATCCAGCCCCAGCATTTT
TRBJ1-2 | . | TRBV6-7 | once | CASSPRDNNGYTF | TGTGCCAGCAGCCCCCGGGACAACAATGGCTACACCTTC
TRBJ1-1 | . | TRBV3-1/TRBV3-2 | . | CASSPFRGMNTEAFF | TGTGCCAGCAGCCCATTTCGAGGGATGAACACTGAAGCTTTCTTT
TRBJ2-1 | TRBD1 | TRBV19 | . | CASSIRGGRLVNEQFF | TGTGCCAGTAGTATAAGAGGGGGCAGGTTAGTAAATGAGCAGTTCTTC
TRBJ1-2 | TRBD1 | TRBV2 | . | CASTRRQGANYGYTF | TGTGCCAGCACCAGAAGACAGGGGGCTAACTATGGCTACACCTTC
TRBJ1-1 | . | TRBV18 | . | CASSPILNSGNTEAFF | TGTGCCAGCTCACCAATACTTAATTCCGGGAACACTGAAGCTTTCTTT
TRBJ2-3 | . | TRBV12-3/TRBV12-4 | . | CASSQITDTQYF | TGTGCCAGCAGCCAAATCACAGATACGCAGTATTTT
TRBJ1-2 | . | TRBV20-1 | . | CSANRGGYTF | TGCAGTGCTAACCGGGGTGGCTACACCTTC
TRBJ2-1 | TRBD1 | TRBV18 | few | CASSPPTGGNEQFF | TGTGCCAGCTCACCACCTACAGGGGGCAATGAGCAGTTCTTC
TRBJ1-4 | . | TRBV21-1 | . | CASSKALSLRIWSEKLFF | TGTGCCAGCAGCAAAGCACTGAGTCTTAGGATATGGAGTGAAAAACTGTTTTTT
TRBJ1-1 | TRBD1 | TRBV4-3 | . | CASSQSGQGYTEAFF | TGCGCCAGCAGCCAGAGTGGACAGGGGTACACTGAAGCTTTCTTT
TRBJ1-5 | TRBD1 | TRBV10-3 | . | CAIRETGNSNQPQHF | TGTGCCATCAGAGAGACAGGGAATAGCAATCAGCCCCAGCATTTT
TRBJ1-2 | TRBD1 | TRBV4-2 | . | CASSPSNAGQGAYGYTF | TGTGCCAGCAGCCCATCAAACGCGGGACAGGGGGCGTATGGCTACACCTTC
TRBJ2-1 | TRBD2 | TRBV19 | . | CASSISAGGYNEQFF | TGTGCCAGTAGTATATCGGCGGGGGGATACAATGAGCAGTTCTTC
TRBJ2-1 | TRBD2 | TRBV11-3 | . | CASTTGGTYNEQFF | TGTGCCAGCACAACGGGGGGAACCTACAATGAGCAGTTCTTC
TRBJ1-4 | TRBD1 | TRBV27 | . | CATSRLGQGNEKLFF | TGTGCCACCTCCCGGTTGGGACAGGGGAATGAAAAACTGTTTTTT
TRBJ1-1 | TRBD1 | TRBV29-1 | . | CSVSLTDRGMNTEAFF | TGCAGCGTATCCCTAACGGACAGGGGGATGAACACTGAAGCTTTCTTT
TRBJ2-5 | . | TRBV18 | . | CASSPPGQAFGAQYF | TGTGCCAGCTCACCACCGGGCCAGGCATTCGGGGCCCAGTACTTC
TRBJ1-2 | TRBD1 | TRBV2 | . | CASRGQGPEGYTF | TGTGCCAGCAGGGGACAGGGGCCGGAAGGCTACACCTTC
TRBJ1-1 | TRBD1 | TRBV6-2/TRBV6-3 | once | CASSPRSGTADTEAFF | TGTGCCAGCAGTCCGAGGTCCGGGACAGCGGACACTGAAGCTTTCTTT
TRBJ2-7 | . | TRBV2 | . | CASSRDSYEQYF | TGTGCCAGCTCCAGGGACTCCTACGAGCAGTACTTC
TRBJ2-3 | . | TRBV6-5 | . | CASSRLGGGGPGEYF | TGTGCCAGCAGTCGTCTGGGCGGGGGAGGCCCAGGGGAGTATTTT
TRBJ1-5 | TRBD1 | TRBV6-5 | . | CASPPGTGVSQPQHF | TGTGCCAGCCCTCCCGGGACAGGGGTGAGTCAGCCCCAGCATTTT
TRBJ1-5 | . | TRBV25-1 | few | CASSDSEPRTTQHF | TGTGCCAGCAGTGATAGTGAGCCTCGAACGACCCAGCATTTT
TRBJ1-2 | . | TRBV2 | . | CASKGLDWGGYTF | TGTGCCAGCAAAGGCCTGGACTGGGGAGGCTACACCTTC
TRBJ1-1 | . | TRBV7-8 | few | CASSPAGLNTEAFF | TGTGCCAGCAGCCCTGCGGGGTTGAACACTGAAGCTTTCTTT
TRBJ1-2 | . | TRBV3-1/TRBV3-2 | . | CASSQGGRANYGYTF | TGTGCCAGCAGCCAAGGGGGCCGAGCTAACTATGGCTACACCTTC
TRBJ1-5 | . | TRBV4-1 | . | CASSQYPDRSQPQHF | TGCGCCAGCAGCCAATACCCCGACAGGAGCCAGCCCCAGCATTTT
TRBJ1-2 | TRBD1 | TRBV7-9 | . | CASSLQGAQITGYTF | TGTGCCAGCAGCCTGCAGGGGGCGCAGATAACTGGCTACACCTTC